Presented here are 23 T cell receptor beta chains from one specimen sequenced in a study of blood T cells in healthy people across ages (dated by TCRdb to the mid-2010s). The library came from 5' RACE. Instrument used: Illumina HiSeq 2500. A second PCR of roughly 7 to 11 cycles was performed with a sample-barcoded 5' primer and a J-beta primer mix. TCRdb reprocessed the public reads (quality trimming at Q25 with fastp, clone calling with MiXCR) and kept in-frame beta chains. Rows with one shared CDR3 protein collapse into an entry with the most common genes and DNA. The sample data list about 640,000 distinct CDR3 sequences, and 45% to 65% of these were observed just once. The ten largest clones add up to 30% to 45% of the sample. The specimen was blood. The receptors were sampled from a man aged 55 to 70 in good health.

This chain's CDR3 is CASSQEGTSGYTDTQYF. CDR3 DNA sequence: TGTGCCAGCAGCCAAGAGGGGACTAGCGGATACACAGATACGCAGTATTTT. V and J are TRBV14 and TRBJ2-3; 11 bases map to TRBD2. The V gene's germline CDR1 is SGHDN and CDR2 FVKESK. The CDR3 has 17 residues. With 0 bases clipped from V and 2 bases from J, the junction kept 4 bases outside the gene matches.

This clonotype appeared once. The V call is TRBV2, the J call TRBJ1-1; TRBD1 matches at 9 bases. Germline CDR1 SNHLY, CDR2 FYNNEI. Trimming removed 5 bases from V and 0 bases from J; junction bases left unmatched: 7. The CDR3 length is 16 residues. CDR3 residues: CASSSGTGILNTEAFF. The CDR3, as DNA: TGTGCCAGCAGTTCCGGGACAGGGATCTTGAACACTGAAGCTTTCTTT.

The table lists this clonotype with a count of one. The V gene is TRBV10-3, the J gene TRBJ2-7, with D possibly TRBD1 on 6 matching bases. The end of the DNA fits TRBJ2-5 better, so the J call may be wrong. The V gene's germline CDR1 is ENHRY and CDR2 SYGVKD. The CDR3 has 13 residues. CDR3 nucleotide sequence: TGTGCCATCAGTGAACAGGGTCAGGCGACCCAGTACTTC. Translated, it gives CAISEQGQATQYF.

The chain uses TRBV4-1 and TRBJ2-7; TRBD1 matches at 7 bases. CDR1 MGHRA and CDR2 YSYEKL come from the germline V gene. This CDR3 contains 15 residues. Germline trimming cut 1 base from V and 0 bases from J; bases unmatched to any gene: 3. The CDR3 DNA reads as TGCGCCAGCAGCCAAGTGAGGGACAGCTCCTACGAGCAGTACTTC. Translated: CASSQVRDSSYEQYF.

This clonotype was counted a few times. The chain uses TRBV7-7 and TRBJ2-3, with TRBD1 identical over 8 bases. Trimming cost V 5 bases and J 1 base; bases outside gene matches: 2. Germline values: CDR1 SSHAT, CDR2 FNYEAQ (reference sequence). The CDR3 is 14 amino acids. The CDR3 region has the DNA TGTGCCAGCAGCATGACAGGGGGCACAGATACGCAGTATTTT. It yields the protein CASSMTGGTDTQYF.

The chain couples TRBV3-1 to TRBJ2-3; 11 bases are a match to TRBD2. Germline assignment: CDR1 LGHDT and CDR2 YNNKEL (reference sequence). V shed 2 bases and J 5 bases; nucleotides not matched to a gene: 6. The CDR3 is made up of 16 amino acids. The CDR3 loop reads CASSQTVAGGQDTQYF. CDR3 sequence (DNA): TGTGCCAGCAGCCAAACCGTAGCGGGGGGGCAAGATACGCAGTATTTT.

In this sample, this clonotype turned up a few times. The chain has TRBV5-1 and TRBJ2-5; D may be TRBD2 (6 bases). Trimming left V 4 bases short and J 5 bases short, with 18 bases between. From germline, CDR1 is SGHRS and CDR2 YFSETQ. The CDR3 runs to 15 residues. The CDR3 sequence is CASSPMGLAIETQYF. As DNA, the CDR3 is TGCGCCAGCAGCCCGATGGGACTGGCAATCGAGACCCAGTACTTC.

CDR3 sequence: CASSTTGTRGTGELFF. Written as DNA, the CDR3 is TGTGCCAGCAGCACCACCGGGACCCGGGGCACCGGGGAGCTGTTTTTT. The V call is TRBV7-2, the J call TRBJ2-2; perhaps D is TRBD1 or TRBD2 (5 bases each). The V gene's germline CDR1 is SGHTA and CDR2 FQGNSA. V gave up 5 bases and J gave up 4 bases, with 17 bases separating them. The CDR3 has 16 residues.

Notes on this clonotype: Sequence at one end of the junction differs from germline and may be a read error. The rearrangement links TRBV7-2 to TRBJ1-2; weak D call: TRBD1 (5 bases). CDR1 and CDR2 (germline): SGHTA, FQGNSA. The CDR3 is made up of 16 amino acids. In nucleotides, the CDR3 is TGTGCCAGCAGCATAAATGCGGCAGGGCCGTCGTCCGGCTGCACCTTC. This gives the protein CASSINAAGPSSGCTF.

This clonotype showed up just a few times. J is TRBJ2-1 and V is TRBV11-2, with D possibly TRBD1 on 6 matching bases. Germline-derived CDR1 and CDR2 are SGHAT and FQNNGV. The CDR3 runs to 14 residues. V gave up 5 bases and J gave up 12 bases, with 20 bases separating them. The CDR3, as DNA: TGTGCCAGCAGCGGCATCAGAACAGGGTGGGGGCAGTTCTTC. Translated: CASSGIRTGWGQFF.

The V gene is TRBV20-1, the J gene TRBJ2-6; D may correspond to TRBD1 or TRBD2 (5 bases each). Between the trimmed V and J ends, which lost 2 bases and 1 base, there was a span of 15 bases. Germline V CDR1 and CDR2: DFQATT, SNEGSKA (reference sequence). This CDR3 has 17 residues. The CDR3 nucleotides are TGCAGTGCTAGAAGGGGTTATACTAGATCTGGGGCCAACGTCCTGACTTTC. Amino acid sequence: CSARRGYTRSGANVLTF.

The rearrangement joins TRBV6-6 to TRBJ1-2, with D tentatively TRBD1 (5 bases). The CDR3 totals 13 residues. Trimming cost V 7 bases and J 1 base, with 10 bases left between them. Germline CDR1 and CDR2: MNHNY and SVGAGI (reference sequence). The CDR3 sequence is CASTLTDNYGYTF. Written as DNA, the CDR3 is TGTGCCAGCACCTTGACAGATAACTATGGCTACACCTTC.

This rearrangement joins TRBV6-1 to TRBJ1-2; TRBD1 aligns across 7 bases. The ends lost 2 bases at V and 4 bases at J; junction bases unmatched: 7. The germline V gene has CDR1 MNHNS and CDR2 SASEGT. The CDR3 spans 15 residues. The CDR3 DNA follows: TGTGCCAGCAGTGAAACCCAGGGGGGAAGCTATGGCTACACCTTC. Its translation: CASSETQGGSYGYTF.

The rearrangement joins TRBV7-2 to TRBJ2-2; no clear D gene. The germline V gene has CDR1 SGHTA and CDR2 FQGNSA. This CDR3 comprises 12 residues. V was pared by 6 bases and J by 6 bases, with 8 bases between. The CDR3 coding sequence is TGTGCCAGCAGTAGATCGTCCGGGGAGCTGTTTTTT. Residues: CASSRSSGELFF.

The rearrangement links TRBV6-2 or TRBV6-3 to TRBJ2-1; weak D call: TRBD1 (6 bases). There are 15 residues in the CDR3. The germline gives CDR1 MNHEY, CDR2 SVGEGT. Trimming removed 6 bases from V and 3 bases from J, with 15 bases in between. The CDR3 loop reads CASSRQPGHYNEQFF. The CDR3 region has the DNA TGTGCCAGCAGCCGGCAACCGGGACACTACAATGAGCAGTTCTTC.

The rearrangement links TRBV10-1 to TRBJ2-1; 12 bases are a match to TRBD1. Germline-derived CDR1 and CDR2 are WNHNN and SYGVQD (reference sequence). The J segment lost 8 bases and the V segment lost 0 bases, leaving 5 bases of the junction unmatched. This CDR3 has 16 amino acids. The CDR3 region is CASSESGTGGWDEQFF. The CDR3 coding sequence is TGCGCCAGCAGTGAGTCGGGGACAGGGGGCTGGGATGAGCAGTTCTTC.

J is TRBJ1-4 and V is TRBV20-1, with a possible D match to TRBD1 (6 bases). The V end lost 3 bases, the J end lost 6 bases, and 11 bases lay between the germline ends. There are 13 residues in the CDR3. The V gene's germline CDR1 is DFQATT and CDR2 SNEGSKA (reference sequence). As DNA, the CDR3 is TGCAGTGCTAGGAGGACAGTGGATGAAAAACTGTTTTTT. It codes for CSARRTVDEKLFF.

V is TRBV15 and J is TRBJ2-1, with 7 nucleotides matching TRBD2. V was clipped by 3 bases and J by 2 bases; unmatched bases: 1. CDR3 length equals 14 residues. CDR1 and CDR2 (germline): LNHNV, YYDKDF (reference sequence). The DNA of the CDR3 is TGTGCCACCAGCAGGCGGGAGACCTACAATGAGCAGTTCTTC. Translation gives CATSRRETYNEQFF.

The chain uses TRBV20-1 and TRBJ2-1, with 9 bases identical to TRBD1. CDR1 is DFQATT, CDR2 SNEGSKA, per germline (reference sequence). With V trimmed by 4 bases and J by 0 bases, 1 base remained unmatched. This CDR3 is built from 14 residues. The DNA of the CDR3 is TGCAGTGCTAAGACAGGGGGCTCCTACAATGAGCAGTTCTTC. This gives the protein CSAKTGGSYNEQFF.

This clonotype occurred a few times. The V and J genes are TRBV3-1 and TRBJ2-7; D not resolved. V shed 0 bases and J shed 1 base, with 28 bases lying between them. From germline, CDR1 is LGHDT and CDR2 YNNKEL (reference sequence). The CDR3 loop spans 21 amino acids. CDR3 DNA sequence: TGTGCCAGCAGCCAAGACCCTAGGCGCTTCATGTTGTACCAACGTTCCTACGAGCAGTACTTC. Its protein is CASSQDPRRFMLYQRSYEQYF.

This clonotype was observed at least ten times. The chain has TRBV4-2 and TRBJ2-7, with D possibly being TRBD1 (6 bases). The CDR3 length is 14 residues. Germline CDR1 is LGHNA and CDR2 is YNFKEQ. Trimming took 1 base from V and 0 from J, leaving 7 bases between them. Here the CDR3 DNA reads TGTGCCAGCAGCCAAGTGGGGGCCTCCTACGAGCAGTACTTC. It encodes CASSQVGASYEQYF.

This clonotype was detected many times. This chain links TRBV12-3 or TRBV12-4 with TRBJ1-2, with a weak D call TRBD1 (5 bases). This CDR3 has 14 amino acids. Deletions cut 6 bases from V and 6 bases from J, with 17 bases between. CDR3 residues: CASSRAGDVDGYTF. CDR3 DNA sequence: TGTGCCAGCAGCCGCGCGGGGGACGTAGATGGCTACACCTTC.

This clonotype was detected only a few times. The CDR3 reads CASSPEHLGKLFF. The CDR3 DNA reads TGTGCCAGCAGCCCAGAGCACCTCGGAAAACTGTTTTTT. The chain recombines TRBV11-2 with TRBJ1-4; no reliable D call. Germline CDR1 and CDR2: SGHAT and FQNNGV. Trimming shortened V by 5 bases and J by 10 bases, and 14 bases separated the two germline ends. The CDR3 length is 13 residues.